This T cell receptor (beta chain) came from a study of cytomegalovirus exposure and HLA in healthy donors. General study results and limits: Sequencing likely produced, as an artifact, a cluster of highly shared sequence variants. Later on, analysis showed that most CMV-associated TCR beta chains appeared to be HLA-restricted. Among the CMV-associated chains, a few were confirmed in vitro as specific for CMV antigens.

Primers included in the PCR were 60 Vbeta and 13 Jbeta primers. Here immunoSEQ multiplex PCR was the method, and the copy in TCRdb shows in-frame clones only, minus some. The table has 130,000 or so clones, around nine tenths seen once; the top ten hold about 5%. This clone showed up just once. Antigen unknown. Trimming removed 5 bases from V and 1 base from J; junction bases left unmatched: 5. The CDR3 is 15 residues long. Germline V gives CDR1 SGHNT, CDR2 YYREEE (reference sequence). The material sequenced was PBMCs. The V call is TRBV5-4, the J call TRBJ2-5; 10 bases fit TRBD2. This TCR was sampled from a woman between 25 and 40 years old in good health and CMV-seronegative. CDR3 region: CASSWASGGQETQYF. The DNA for the CDR3 is TGTGCCAGCAGTTGGGCTAGCGGGGGCCAAGAGACCCAGTACTTC.